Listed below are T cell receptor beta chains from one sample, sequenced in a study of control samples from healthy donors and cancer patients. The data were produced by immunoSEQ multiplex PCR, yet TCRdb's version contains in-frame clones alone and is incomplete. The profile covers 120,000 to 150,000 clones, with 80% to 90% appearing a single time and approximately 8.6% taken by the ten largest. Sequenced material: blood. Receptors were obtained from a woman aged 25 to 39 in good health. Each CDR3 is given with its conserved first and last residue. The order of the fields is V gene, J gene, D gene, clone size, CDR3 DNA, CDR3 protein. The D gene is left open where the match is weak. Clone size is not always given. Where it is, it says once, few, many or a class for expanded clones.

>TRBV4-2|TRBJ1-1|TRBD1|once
TGTGCCAGCAGCCAAGATAGGGCAGGGGGCGGCGGCACTGAAGCTTTCTTT
CASSQDRAGGGGTEAFF
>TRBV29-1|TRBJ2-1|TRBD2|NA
TGCAGCGGGGTAGCGGGAGCCTACAATGAGCAGTTCTTC
CSGVAGAYNEQFF
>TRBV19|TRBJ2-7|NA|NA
TGTGCCAGTAGCGAGGGACGAGGGCAGTACTTC
CASSEGRGQYF
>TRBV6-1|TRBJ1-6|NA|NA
TGTGCCAGCAGTGAAGATGGGGGTGGCTCACCCCTCCACTTT
CASSEDGGGSPLHF
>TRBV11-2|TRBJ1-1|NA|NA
TGTGCCAGCAGCATTAACACTGAAGCTTTCTTT
CASSINTEAFF
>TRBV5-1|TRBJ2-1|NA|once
TGCGCCAGCAGCCAGACCCCCGGCGATGAGCAGTTCTTC
CASSQTPGDEQFF
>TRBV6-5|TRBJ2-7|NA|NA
TGTGCCAGCAGCCTAAGCGGCTACGAGCAGTACTTC
CASSLSGYEQYF
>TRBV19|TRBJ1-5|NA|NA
TGTGCCAGTACCCCCTGGAGAAGGGGGTTCGACCAGCCCCAGCATTTT
CASTPWRRGFDQPQHF
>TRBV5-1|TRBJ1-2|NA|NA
TGCGCCAGCAGCCTCGACACGGCTAACCCCTCTACTGGTGGCTACACCTTC
CASSLDTANPSTGGYTF
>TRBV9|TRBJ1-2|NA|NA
TGTGCCAGCAGCGTAGACCCCAGCACTAACTATGGCTACACCTTC
CASSVDPSTNYGYTF
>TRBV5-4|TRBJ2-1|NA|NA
TGTGCCAGCAGCTTGTTGGGGAGCGACAATGAGCAGTTCTTC
CASSLLGSDNEQFF
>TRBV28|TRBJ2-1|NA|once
TGTGCCACCAACCTCGATTTCAATGAGCAGTTCTTC
CATNLDFNEQFF
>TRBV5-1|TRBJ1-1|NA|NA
TGCGCCAGCAGCTTGCAGAAAGAGAACACTGAAGCTTTCTTT
CASSLQKENTEAFF
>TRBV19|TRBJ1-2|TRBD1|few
TGTGCCAGTAGCCAGGGACAGGCTACTAACTATGGCTACACCTTC
CASSQGQATNYGYTF
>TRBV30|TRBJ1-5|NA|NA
TGTGCCTGGAGTAGGCAGGGAGGTCAGCCCCAGCATTTT
CAWSRQGGQPQHF
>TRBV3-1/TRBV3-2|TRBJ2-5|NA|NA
TGTGCCAGCAGCCCAATCAAAGGAGGGGCAGAGACCCAGTACTTC
CASSPIKGGAETQYF
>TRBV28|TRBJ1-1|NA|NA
TGTGCCAGCAGTTTAGGGGTGAACACTGAAGCTTTCTTT
CASSLGVNTEAFF
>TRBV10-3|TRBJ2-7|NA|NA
TGTGCCATCAGTGAGGCGGGACTCTCCTACGAGCAGTACTTC
CAISEAGLSYEQYF
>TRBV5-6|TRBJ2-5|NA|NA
TGTGCCAGCAGCTTGTACGAGACTCAAGAGACCCAGTACTTC
CASSLYETQETQYF
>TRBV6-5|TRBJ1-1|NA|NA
TGTGCCAGCAGTTATTACGGGTTTGTAACTGAAGCTTTCTTT
CASSYYGFVTEAFF
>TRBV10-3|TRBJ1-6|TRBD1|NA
TGTGCCATCAGGCAGGGGACAGACTATAATTCACCCCTCCACTTT
CAIRQGTDYNSPLHF
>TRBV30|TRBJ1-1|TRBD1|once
TGTGCCTGGAGTAAACAGACAGGGGACACTGAAGCTTTCTTT
CAWSKQTGDTEAFF
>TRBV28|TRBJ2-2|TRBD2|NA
TGTGCCAGCAGTCCCGGGACTAGCGGGAGGTTGAGCACCGGGGAGCTGTTTTTT
CASSPGTSGRLSTGELFF
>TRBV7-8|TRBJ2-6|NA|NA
TGTGCCAGCAGCTTAGCGCCGAGGGTTGGGGCCAACGTCCTGACTTTC
CASSLAPRVGANVLTF